The 26 T cell receptor beta chains reported below all come from one sample, sequenced in a study of CD8+ T cells in alopecia areata. Following RNA extraction, reverse transcription yielded cDNA that acted as the sequencing template. Using immunoSEQ multiplex PCR, the repertoire was profiled, and TCRdb retains in-frame clones only, with some absent. The table has fewer than 110,000 clones, roughly 53% seen once. Sequencing input: CD4+ T cells sorted from blood. These receptors were collected from a human donor in good health.

The chain has TRBV21-1 and TRBJ2-1; the D call in the table, TRBD2, was not verified against the DNA. TRBV21-1 constitutes a pseudogene. This CDR3 has 15 amino acids. Written as DNA, the CDR3 is TGTGCCAGCAGCCAAGTCGACGGGACCTACAATGAGCAGTTCTTC. It translates to CASSQVDGTYNEQFF.

The chain joins TRBV2 to TRBJ1-2; no reliable D call. Trimming removed 3 bases from V and 7 bases from J, with 6 bases in between. Germline-derived CDR1 and CDR2 are SNHLY and FYNNEI. This CDR3 has 11 amino acids. The CDR3, as DNA: TGTGCCAGCAGTGATTGGGGTGGCTACACCTTC. Residues: CASSDWGGYTF.

The gene calls are TRBV30 and TRBJ2-2, with D possibly matching TRBD2 (6 bases). The V and J ends lost 2 bases and 4 bases respectively, with 20 bases between them. Germline V gene sequence: CDR1 GTSNPN, CDR2 SVGIG (reference sequence). The CDR3 contains 17 residues. The CDR3, as DNA: TGTGCCTGGAGTCCCTCGTGGAGCGGGCTTTTCACCGGGGAGCTGTTTTTT. It encodes CAWSPSWSGLFTGELFF.

CDR3 protein: CASSSGLAGGGSSYNEQFF. CDR3 DNA sequence: TGTGCCAGCAGTTCGGGACTAGCGGGGGGCGGTAGCTCCTACAATGAGCAGTTCTTC. This chain links TRBV27 with TRBJ2-1, with 15 bases identical to TRBD2. This CDR3 is built from 19 residues. From germline, CDR1 is MNHEY and CDR2 SMNVEV (reference sequence). V trimming: 4 bases; J trimming: 0 bases; junction bases outside the gene matches: 7.

The chain uses TRBV29-1 and TRBJ2-3; D is unclear. V was trimmed by 6 bases and J by 4 bases, leaving 14 bases between them. CDR1 and CDR2 (germline): SQVTM, ANQGSEA. This CDR3 contains 13 residues. The CDR3 loop is CSVVGNAADTQYF. CDR3 coding DNA: TGCAGCGTCGTGGGTAATGCGGCAGATACGCAGTATTTT.

This clone was seen more than once but under ten times. The chain joins TRBV5-1 to TRBJ2-6; D remains unclear. The CDR3 is 15 residues long. Germline CDR1 is SGHRS and CDR2 is YFSETQ. Trimming pared 6 bases from V and 0 bases from J, leaving 10 bases between. This CDR3 is CASNQLPSGANVLTF. The CDR3 DNA follows: TGCGCCAGCAACCAACTCCCCTCTGGGGCCAACGTCCTGACTTTC.

The table lists this clone with a count of one. The chain couples TRBV25-1 to TRBJ1-2, with D perhaps matching TRBD1 (6 bases). This CDR3 spans 14 amino acids. Germline CDR1 is MGHDK and CDR2 is SYGVNS. V lost 4 bases to trimming and J lost 1 base, with 10 bases between them. Here the CDR3 DNA reads TGTGCCAGCAGTGCCACAGGGAGTAACTATGGCTACACCTTC. Protein sequence: CASSATGSNYGYTF.

This clone was recorded only once. The rearrangement links TRBV28 to TRBJ1-2, with unresolved D. V was clipped by 6 bases and J by 0 bases, with 17 bases between them. CDR1 and CDR2 (germline): MDHEN, SYDVKM. This CDR3 comprises 16 residues. The CDR3 loop is CASSPGSIRANYGYTF. CDR3 bases: TGTGCCAGCAGCCCTGGTTCAATCAGAGCTAACTATGGCTACACCTTC.

The chain carries TRBV7-2 and TRBJ1-6; the D is unclear. Germline lookup yields CDR1 SGHTA and CDR2 FQGNSA. The CDR3 length is 11 residues. V lost 3 bases to trimming and J lost 6 bases, with 0 bases between them. CDR3 DNA sequence: TGTGCCAGCAGCTTTAATTCACCCCTCCACTTT. Translation gives CASSFNSPLHF. The entire variable domain, with the rest obtained from reference TRBV7-2 and TRBJ1-6, is as follows: GAGVSQSPSNKVTEKGKDVELRCDPISGHTALYWYRQSLGQGLEFLIYFQGNSAPDKSGLPSDRFSAERTGGSVSTLTIQRTQQEDSAVYLCASSFNSPLHFGNGTRLTVT.

The sample holds a few counts of this clone. The rearrangement links TRBV6-5 to TRBJ2-7; D unclear. The CDR3 has 14 residues. Per the germline V gene, CDR1 is MNHEY and CDR2 is SVGAGI. V shed 4 bases and J shed 0 bases, with 10 bases lying between them. The CDR3 is CASSFRQSSYEQYF. Written as DNA, the CDR3 is TGTGCCAGCAGTTTTCGCCAGAGCTCCTACGAGCAGTACTTC.

This clone turned up a few times. The chain has TRBV29-1 and TRBJ2-2; TRBD2 might be the D (5 bases). Germline V lookup: CDR1 SQVTM, CDR2 ANQGSEA. V shed 4 bases and J shed 6 bases, with 15 bases lying between them. The CDR3 covers 14 residues. The CDR3 loop is CSVAPGPGSGELFF. Written as DNA, the CDR3 is TGCAGCGTTGCCCCCGGGCCGGGGTCCGGGGAGCTGTTTTTT.

The CDR3: CAISESLGAGRSTEAFF. As DNA, the CDR3 is TGTGCCATCAGTGAGTCCCTCGGGGCAGGTAGGAGCACTGAAGCTTTCTTT. The genes are TRBV10-3 and TRBJ1-1, with D possibly TRBD1 on 5 matching bases. Trimming shortened V by 0 bases and J by 4 bases, and 18 bases separated the two germline ends. Germline V gene lookup returns CDR1 ENHRY and CDR2 SYGVKD. This CDR3 has 17 amino acids.

The sample holds one count of this clone. The chain is built from TRBV7-2 and TRBJ2-2, with D possibly TRBD2 on 7 matching bases. CDR1 and CDR2 from the germline V gene are SGHTA and FQGNSA. The CDR3 is 13 amino acids. V lost 5 bases, J lost 6 bases, and 10 bases lay in between. The CDR3, as DNA: TGTGCCAGCAGCCAAGGGGGGGCCGGGGAGCTGTTTTTT. This codes for CASSQGGAGELFF.

The chain couples TRBV28 to TRBJ1-2, with TRBD1 matching over 9 bases. The CDR3 runs 14 residues. Trimming took 5 bases from V and 5 from J; bases not matched to a gene: 6. The germline V gene encodes CDR1 MDHEN and CDR2 SYDVKM. The CDR3 protein is CASSPGQGKYGYTF. The CDR3 DNA follows: TGTGCCAGCAGTCCCGGACAGGGGAAGTATGGCTACACCTTC.

This clone turned up a few times. J is TRBJ2-7 and V is TRBV7-2, with 9 bases that match TRBD2. J gave up 2 bases and V 0 bases, and 5 bases lay outside the gene matches. CDR1 is SGHTA and CDR2 is FQGNSA in the germline V gene. The CDR3 sequence is 16 residues long. The CDR3 nucleotides read TGTGCCAGCAGCTTAGCGCTGAGCGGGGGGCCCTACGAGCAGTACTTC. Its protein product is CASSLALSGGPYEQYF.

The sample holds a few counts of this clone. An end of the junction does not agree with germline; a read error may underlie this. J is TRBJ2-5 and V is TRBV7-2, with D tentatively TRBD2 (7 bases). The CDR3 has 12 residues. From germline, CDR1 is SGHTA and CDR2 FQGNSA. The CDR3 loop reads CASSLFWGGLNF. The CDR3 nucleotides are TGTGCCAGCAGCTTATTCTGGGGGGGCCTCAACTTC.

The chain is built from TRBV7-2 and TRBJ2-3; 8 bases are shared with TRBD2. With 4 bases clipped from V and 0 bases from J, the junction kept 6 bases outside the gene matches. This CDR3 comprises 16 residues. Looked up from germline, CDR1 is SGHTA and CDR2 is FQGNSA. This CDR3 is CASSSFGGASTDTQYF. The CDR3 DNA reads as TGTGCCAGCAGCTCTTTCGGGGGGGCTAGCACAGATACGCAGTATTTT.

This chain uses TRBV18 with TRBJ1-2; D not resolved. The germline CDR1 and CDR2 sequences are KGHSH and LQKENI. The CDR3 totals 17 residues. V lost 2 bases to trimming and J lost 1 base, with 17 bases between them. CDR3 sequence: CASSPLPPPRLNYGYTF. In nucleotides, the CDR3 is TGTGCCAGCTCACCATTACCACCGCCCCGGCTTAACTATGGCTACACCTTC.

Only one count was recorded for this clone. V usage is TRBV7-2 and J usage is TRBJ1-5; TRBD1 agrees at 7 bases. The CDR3 runs 15 residues. V dropped 5 bases and J dropped 2; count of bases not matched to a gene: 6. Per germline, CDR1 SGHTA and CDR2 FQGNSA. The CDR3 region is CASSPRQGGNQPQHF. CDR3 nucleotide sequence: TGTGCCAGCAGCCCCCGACAGGGAGGCAATCAGCCCCAGCATTTT.

This clone was observed a few times. The gene calls are TRBV2 and TRBJ1-1; D not resolved. CDR3 length equals 13 residues. Germline CDR1 SNHLY, CDR2 FYNNEI. Between the trimmed V and J ends, which lost 4 bases and 1 base, there was a span of 7 bases. This CDR3 reads CASSAVGNTEAFF. As DNA, the CDR3 is TGTGCCAGCAGTGCTGTTGGGAACACTGAAGCTTTCTTT.

The V and J genes are TRBV19 and TRBJ2-6, with 7 nucleotides matching TRBD1. Germline CDR1 and CDR2: LNHDA and SQIVND (reference sequence). The CDR3 extends over 17 amino acids. J was trimmed by 0 bases and V by 7 bases; bases with no gene match: 9. The CDR3: CASTLGGQASGANVLTF. CDR3 bases: TGTGCCAGTACCCTCGGCGGACAGGCCTCTGGGGCCAACGTCCTGACTTTC. The variable domain in full, with the rest retrieved from reference TRBV19 and TRBJ2-6, is DGGITQSPKYLFRKEGQNVTLSCEQNLNHDAMYWYRQDPGQGLRLIYYSQIVNDFQKGDIAEGYSVSREKKESFPLTVTSAQKNPTAFYLCASTLGGQASGANVLTFGAGSRLTVL.

This clone was seen a few times. V is TRBV10-3 and J is TRBJ2-2; TRBD2 agrees at 8 bases. Germline values: CDR1 ENHRY, CDR2 SYGVKD. This CDR3 has 15 amino acids. V dropped 0 bases and J dropped 4; count of bases not matched to a gene: 1. The CDR3 nucleotides read TGTGCCATCAGTGAGTCCGGGGGGGCCACCGGGGAGCTGTTTTTT. It yields the protein CAISESGGATGELFF.

The chain uses TRBV9 and TRBJ1-2; D is undetermined. The V gene lost 2 bases and the J gene lost 5 bases, with 10 bases spanning the gap. This CDR3 is 13 amino acids long. Germline V gene data show CDR1 as SGDLS and CDR2 as YYNGEE. CDR3 amino acids: CASSVRTGYGYTF. The CDR3 nucleotides read TGTGCCAGCAGCGTCCGGACGGGGTATGGCTACACCTTC. The full variable domain, completed using reference TRBV9 and TRBJ1-2, is DSGVTQTPKHLITATGQRVTLRCSPRSGDLSVYWYQQSLDQGLQFLIQYYNGEERAKGNILERFSAQQFPDLHSELNLSSLELGDSALYFCASSVRTGYGYTFGSGTRLTVV.

V is TRBV18 and J is TRBJ2-2; D is undetermined. V dropped 3 bases and J dropped 7 bases, with 15 bases sitting between them. The CDR3 consists of 15 residues. Germline V gives CDR1 KGHSH, CDR2 LQKENI. CDR3 residues: CASSPDQTPSGELFF. The CDR3 region has the DNA TGTGCCAGCTCACCGGATCAGACACCCAGCGGGGAGCTGTTTTTT.

The chain has TRBV5-6 and TRBJ2-1; 7 bases align to TRBD2. J lost 8 bases, V lost 2 bases, and 7 bases had no gene match. The CDR3 covers 14 residues. Germline V lookup: CDR1 SGHDT, CDR2 YYEEEE. The CDR3 DNA reads as TGTGCCAGCAGCTTAATAGCGGGCTCCTATGAGCAGTTCTTC. This sequence encodes CASSLIAGSYEQFF.

This chain connects TRBV5-6 to TRBJ2-5, with D unclear. Germline loops: CDR1 SGHDT, CDR2 YYEEEE. Trimming left V 4 bases short and J 2 bases short, with 15 bases between. CDR3 length: 15 amino acids. DNA for the CDR3: TGTGCCAGCAGCGAGACCCGGGCCTCACAAGAGACCCAGTACTTC. Its protein product is CASSETRASQETQYF.